The next 7 T cell receptor beta chains were all read from a single sample in a study of blood T cell repertoires in COVID-19. Some clones are missing from TCRdb's copy, which holds only in-frame ones; the method was immunoSEQ multiplex PCR. The sample holds roughly 66,000 clones, about 86% seen once. The specimen was peripheral blood. These receptors all stem from a woman aged 55 to 70 with acute or convalescent COVID-19.

V and J are TRBV9 and TRBJ2-3; 7 bases are a match to TRBD2. J was trimmed by 2 bases and V by 1 base; bases with no gene match: 4. The CDR3 totals 15 residues. Per germline, CDR1 SGDLS and CDR2 YYNGEE. The CDR3 loop reads CASSVMSGDTDTQYF. Here the CDR3 DNA reads TGTGCCAGCAGCGTAATGAGCGGGGACACAGATACGCAGTATTTT. The full variable domain, its missing parts supplied by reference TRBV9 and TRBJ2-3, is DSGVTQTPKHLITATGQRVTLRCSPRSGDLSVYWYQQSLDQGLQFLIQYYNGEERAKGNILERFSAQQFPDLHSELNLSSLELGDSALYFCASSVMSGDTDTQYFGPGTRLTVL.

This sequence joins TRBV2 and TRBJ1-1, with a tentative D call TRBD1 (6 bases). Looked up from germline, CDR1 is SNHLY and CDR2 is FYNNEI. V was trimmed by 0 bases and J by 5 bases, leaving 16 bases between them. The CDR3 has 16 residues. The CDR3 DNA sequence: TGTGCCAGCAGTGAAGCCGGGGGGCGCCGGCAGACTGAAGCTTTCTTT. The encoded protein is CASSEAGGRRQTEAFF.

The rearrangement uses TRBV10-2 and TRBJ2-5, with TRBD2 identical over 10 bases. Germline trimming cut 11 bases from V and 4 bases from J; bases unmatched to any gene: 16. The CDR3 totals 16 residues. Germline CDR1 is WSHSY and CDR2 is SAAADI. The CDR3 region has the DNA TGCGCCTCCTCAGGTTGGGAAGCGGGGGGGCCAGAGACCCAGTACTTC. It yields the protein CASSGWEAGGPETQYF.

The chain joins TRBV3-1 (or the pseudogene TRBV3-2) to TRBJ1-3; the match to TRBD1 covers 8 bases. Trimming cost V 6 bases and J 4 bases; bases outside gene matches: 5. Germline CDR1 is LGHDT and CDR2 is YNNKEL (reference sequence). The CDR3 covers 14 residues. The CDR3: CASRSGTGGNTIYF. The CDR3 DNA reads TGTGCCAGCAGGTCCGGGACAGGAGGAAACACCATATATTTT.

The table lists this clone with a few counts. This sample also contains other DNA sequences that code for the same CDR3. V usage is TRBV30 and J usage is TRBJ1-1, with 8 bases aligning to TRBD1. CDR3 size: 13 residues. CDR1 and CDR2 from the germline V gene are GTSNPN and SVGIG (reference sequence). V dropped 5 bases and J dropped 3; count of bases not matched to a gene: 5. The CDR3 reads CAWDRGPDTEAFF. DNA for the CDR3: TGTGCCTGGGACAGGGGACCCGACACTGAAGCTTTCTTT.

This chain joins TRBV6-4 and TRBJ1-1; the D is unclear. Germline CDR1 MRHNA, CDR2 SNTAGT. V lost 4 bases and J lost 3, with 9 bases in between. CDR3 length equals 13 residues. CDR3 coding DNA: TGTGCCAGCAGTGTAGCCGCAGACACTGAAGCTTTCTTT. Amino acids: CASSVAADTEAFF.

The chain combines TRBV4-1 with TRBJ1-6; D is perhaps TRBD1 (6 bases). V lost 4 bases to trimming and J lost 10 bases, with 8 bases between them. Germline lookup yields CDR1 MGHRA and CDR2 YSYEKL. The CDR3 is made up of 12 amino acids. The CDR3 nucleotides read TGCGCCAGCAGCCTAAGGGGGTCACCCCTCCACTTT. Protein: CASSLRGSPLHF.